This is a list of T cell receptor beta chains from one sample in a study of blood T cell repertoires in COVID-19. Using immunoSEQ multiplex PCR, the repertoire was profiled, and TCRdb retains in-frame clones only, with some absent. Of a few hundred thousand clones detected, about 87% appear once; the ten largest clones hold approximately 1.6%. Material for sequencing was peripheral blood. The source of these receptors is a woman aged 25 to 39 with COVID-19, enrolled during active disease. The CDR3 runs from the conserved cysteine through the conserved F or W. Fields, in order: V gene, J gene, D gene, CDR3 protein. The D gene is left open where the match is weak.

TRBV3-1/TRBV3-2	TRBJ2-3	.	CASSQGGGTHTQYF
TRBV6-4	TRBJ1-3	TRBD1	CASNPTGTGNTIYF
TRBV2	TRBJ2-7	.	CAIQWEWSSYEQYF
TRBV7-9	TRBJ1-1	.	CASSPSNTEAFF
TRBV5-5	TRBJ2-7	TRBD1	CASSLGQDRVYEQYF
TRBV5-4	TRBJ2-1	.	CASSLGQHKRENEQFF
TRBV20-1	TRBJ2-1	.	CSDRVNEQFF
TRBV10-3	TRBJ2-5	.	CAIYTYLYLETQYF
TRBV6-2/TRBV6-3	TRBJ1-6	TRBD1	CASSLGQVLSLHF
TRBV7-9	TRBJ1-5	TRBD1	CASSPKGTGYQPQHF
TRBV30	TRBJ1-4	.	CAWSTDGGANEKLFF
TRBV6-2/TRBV6-3	TRBJ1-1	.	CASSYTGLNTEAFF
TRBV4-1	TRBJ1-1	.	CASSQAEGLYTEAFF
TRBV30	TRBJ1-1	TRBD1	CAWRTPGQSNTEAFF
TRBV25-1	TRBJ1-5	TRBD1	CASIGTGLYSGQPQHF
TRBV9	TRBJ2-7	TRBD1	CASSASGGAEQYF
TRBV12-3/TRBV12-4	TRBJ1-2	.	CATGGTIYGYTF
TRBV11-3	TRBJ2-1	.	CASSLDGQSSYNEQFF
TRBV28	TRBJ1-4	.	CASSPTPEKLFF
TRBV19	TRBJ2-1	TRBD1	CASSIDDRGVNEQFF
TRBV6-1	TRBJ2-3	TRBD1	CASLDTGAGDTQYF
TRBV6-5	TRBJ2-1	TRBD1	CAIWTGGYEQFF
TRBV9	TRBJ1-1	.	CASSAGLNTEAFF
TRBV7-3	TRBJ2-7	.	CASSLSPSYEQYF
TRBV5-3	TRBJ1-3	.	CARSLEWACSGNTIYF
TRBV4-2	TRBJ1-5	TRBD1	CASSQGQGWNQPQHF
TRBV4-2	TRBJ1-2	.	CASSQDQGGYGYTF
TRBV6-1	TRBJ2-2	.	CASSDNGARSGELFF
TRBV5-1	TRBJ1-2	.	CASSEGLVQDVGYTF
TRBV7-8	TRBJ1-2	.	CASSLGFGSDYGYTF
TRBV19	TRBJ1-5	.	CASSQQGRGQPQHF
TRBV5-1	TRBJ2-7	.	CASSFTTTDYEQYF
TRBV14	TRBJ1-2	.	CASSQRGHGDYGYTF
TRBV5-1	TRBJ1-1	.	CASRMDNWNTEAFF
TRBV5-5	TRBJ1-4	TRBD1	CASSSGQGSEKLFF
TRBV6-2/TRBV6-3	TRBJ1-5	TRBD1	CASSYHDRGNQPQHF
TRBV4-1	TRBJ1-4	.	CASSQESSGFEKLFF
TRBV3-1/TRBV3-2	TRBJ1-3	TRBD1	CASSRGTGSGNTIYF
TRBV9	TRBJ1-5	.	CASSPEGGNQPQHF
TRBV18	TRBJ1-3	TRBD1	CASSPGTGTGGSGNTIYF
TRBV5-5	TRBJ2-1	TRBD1	CASSHRDSSYNEQFF
TRBV7-2	TRBJ2-2	.	CASSWRGPNTGELFF
TRBV28	TRBJ2-5	TRBD2	CASSFTGGTQYF
TRBV6-2/TRBV6-3	TRBJ1-5	.	CASSSQGGQPQHF
TRBV19	TRBJ2-7	.	CASSHYAGRTVYHEQYF
TRBV5-6	TRBJ2-3	.	CASSLSGLSTDTQYF
TRBV9	TRBJ1-6	.	CASSAYRNSPLHF
TRBV29-1	TRBJ1-5	TRBD1	CSVLGTELNQPQHF
TRBV2	TRBJ1-2	TRBD1	CASSADRGGYGYTF
TRBV6-5	TRBJ2-1	TRBD2	CASSYGTSGYNEQFF
TRBV6-1	TRBJ1-1	.	CATQKGILLNTEAFF
TRBV5-3	TRBJ1-5	.	CARSLGHRFQPQHF
TRBV27	TRBJ1-2	.	CASSLGEGSGYTF
TRBV7-9	TRBJ1-2	.	CASSLGSSPYGYTF
TRBV9	TRBJ2-3	TRBD2	CASSVGERGGIYTQYF